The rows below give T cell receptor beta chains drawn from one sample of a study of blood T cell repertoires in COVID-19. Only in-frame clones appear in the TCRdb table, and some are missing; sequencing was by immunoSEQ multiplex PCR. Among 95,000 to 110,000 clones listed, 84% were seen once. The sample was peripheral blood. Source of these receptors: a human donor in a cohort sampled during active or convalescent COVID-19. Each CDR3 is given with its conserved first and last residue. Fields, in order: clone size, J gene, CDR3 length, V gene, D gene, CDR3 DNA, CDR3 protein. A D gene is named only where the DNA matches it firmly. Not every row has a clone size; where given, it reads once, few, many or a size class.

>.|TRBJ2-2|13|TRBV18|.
TGTGCCAGCTCAGTCAGGAACACCGGGGAGCTGTTTTTT
CASSVRNTGELFF
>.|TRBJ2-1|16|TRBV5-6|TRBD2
TGTGCCAGCAGCCACACTAGCGTTGGGTCCTACAATGAGCAGTTCTTC
CASSHTSVGSYNEQFF
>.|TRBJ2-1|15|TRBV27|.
TGTGCCAGCAGTTCCATCGGGACACCCTATAATGAGCAGTTCTTC
CASSSIGTPYNEQFF
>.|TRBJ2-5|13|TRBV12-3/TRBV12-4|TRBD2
TGTGCCAGCAGTTTTGGGGGAGGGGAGACCCAGTACTTC
CASSFGGGETQYF
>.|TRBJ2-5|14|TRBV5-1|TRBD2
TGCGCCAGCAGCTTGGCGGGGGGGGGACCCCACTTTTACTTC
CASSLAGGGPHFYF
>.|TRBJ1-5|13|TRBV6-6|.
TGTGCCAGCGGGCAAGGTAGCAATCAGCCCCAGCATTTT
CASGQGSNQPQHF
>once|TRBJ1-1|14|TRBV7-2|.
TGTGCCAGCAGCTTAGTTCCAAGGGGGTCGGTCGCTTTCTTT
CASSLVPRGSVAFF
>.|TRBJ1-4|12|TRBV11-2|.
TGTGCCAGCAGCTTAATCGGGAGGGGACTGTTTTTT
CASSLIGRGLFF
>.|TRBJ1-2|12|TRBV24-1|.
TGTGCCACCAGTGATCTCTCCCAGGGCTACACCTTC
CATSDLSQGYTF
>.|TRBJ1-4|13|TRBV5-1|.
TGCGCCAGCCCTAGTGAGCGTAATGAAAAACTGTTTTTT
CASPSERNEKLFF
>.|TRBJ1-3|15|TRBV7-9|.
TGTGCCAGCAGCCTCAGGGTCAGCTCTGGAAACACCATATATTTT
CASSLRVSSGNTIYF
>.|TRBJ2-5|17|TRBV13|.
TGTGCCAGCAGCTTAGCCTTGCAGGGGCGAGGATTAGAGACCCAGTACTTC
CASSLALQGRGLETQYF
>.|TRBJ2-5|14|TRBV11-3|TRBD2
TGTGCCAGCAGCTTAGATCAAGGCGGGGGGACCCAGTACTTC
CASSLDQGGGTQYF
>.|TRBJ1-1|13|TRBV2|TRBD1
TGTGCCAGCATGCAGGGGGGGAACACTGAAGCTTTCTTT
CASMQGGNTEAFF
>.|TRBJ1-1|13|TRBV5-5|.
TGTGCCAGCAGTCAGGGCCTGAACACTGAAGCTTTCTTT
CASSQGLNTEAFF
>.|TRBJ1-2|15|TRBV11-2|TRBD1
TGTGCCAGCAGCCAGGCGGGACAGGGTTCTCATGGCTACACCTTC
CASSQAGQGSHGYTF
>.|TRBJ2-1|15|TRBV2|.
TGTGCCAGCCGGGACAGCGGAGGGTCCTACAATGAGCAGTTCTTC
CASRDSGGSYNEQFF
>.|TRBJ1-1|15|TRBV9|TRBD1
TGTGCCAGCAGCGACTCTCCGGGACAGCAGACTGAAGCTTTCTTT
CASSDSPGQQTEAFF
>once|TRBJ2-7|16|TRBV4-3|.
TGCGCCAGCAGCCAAGGGTCCCGGCCTAGCCGGAACGAGCAGTACTTC
CASSQGSRPSRNEQYF
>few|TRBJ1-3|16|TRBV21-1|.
TGTGCCAGCAGCAAGGGGACATGGAGGCTCTGTGGCACCATATATTTT
CASSKGTWRLCGTIYF
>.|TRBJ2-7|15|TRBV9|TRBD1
TGTGCCAGCAGCGCATCAGGACAGGGCTCCTACGAGCAGTACTTC
CASSASGQGSYEQYF
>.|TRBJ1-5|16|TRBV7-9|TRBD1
TGTGCCAGCAGCTTAGGTGACAGGGGTCTGGATCAGCCCCAGCATTTT
CASSLGDRGLDQPQHF
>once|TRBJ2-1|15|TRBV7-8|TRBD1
TGTGCCAGCAGCGCCAACAGGGGATCCTACAATGAGCAGTTCTTC
CASSANRGSYNEQFF
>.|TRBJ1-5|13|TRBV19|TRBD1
TGTGCCAGTGGCCAGGGGGCCGGTCAGCCCCAGCATTTT
CASGQGAGQPQHF
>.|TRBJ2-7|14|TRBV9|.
TGTGCCAGCAGCGCCCTGGGGGCCTCCTACGAGCAGTACTTC
CASSALGASYEQYF
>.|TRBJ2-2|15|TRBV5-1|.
TGCGCCAGCAGCTTGGGGGGCCAAAACACCGGGGAGCTGTTTTTT
CASSLGGQNTGELFF
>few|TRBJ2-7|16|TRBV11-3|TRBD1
TGTGCCAGCAGCCCCATGGTAGGGGGCGCGTCCTACGAGCAGTACTTC
CASSPMVGGASYEQYF
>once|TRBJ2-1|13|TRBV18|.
TGTGCCAGCTCACCGGGCAGGGCTGCGGAGCAGTTCTTC
CASSPGRAAEQFF
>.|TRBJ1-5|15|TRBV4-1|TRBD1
TGCGCCAGCAGCCAGGGGGGGACAGGGAGTCAGCCCCAGCATTTT
CASSQGGTGSQPQHF
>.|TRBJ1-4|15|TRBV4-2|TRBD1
TGTGCCAGCAGCCAAGGCAGGGGGGTAGGTGAAAAACTGTTTTTT
CASSQGRGVGEKLFF